The rows below give T cell receptor beta chains drawn from one sample of a study of cytomegalovirus exposure and HLA in healthy donors. Repertoires were generated with immunoSEQ multiplex PCR, while TCRdb's copy carries only in-frame clones and drops some. In the table there are about 220,000 clones, about 75% of which are singletons. The specimen sequenced was PBMCs. The receptors shown here come from a male donor in good health and CMV-seronegative. CDR3s include the opening cysteine and the closing phenylalanine or tryptophan. The D gene is left open where the match is weak. Expanded clones are given a class, and other clones once, few, many or no size at all.

size: NA; J: TRBJ2-1; V: TRBV27; D: NA; DNA: TGTGCCAGCAGTTTATCGGCCTCCAATGAGCAGTTCTTC; CDR3: CASSLSASNEQFF
size: NA; J: TRBJ2-7; V: TRBV5-1; D: NA; DNA: TGCGCCAGCAGTCGGGAGCTAAGGCTCGAGCAGTACTTC; CDR3: CASSRELRLEQYF
size: few; J: TRBJ1-1; V: TRBV7-6; D: NA; DNA: TGTGCCAGCAGCTCGGGTATGGGGGCGATGAACACTGAAGCTTTCTTT; CDR3: CASSSGMGAMNTEAFF
size: few; J: TRBJ2-6; V: TRBV27; D: TRBD2; DNA: TGTGCCAGCAGTTTATTATCCGTGGGGGGGGGAGACTCTGGGGCCAACGTCCTGACTTTC; CDR3: CASSLLSVGGGDSGANVLTF
size: NA; J: TRBJ1-5; V: TRBV18; D: TRBD1; DNA: TGTGCCAGCTCACCCGCAGACAGGGTTAGCAATCAGCCCCAGCATTTT; CDR3: CASSPADRVSNQPQHF
size: few; J: TRBJ2-7; V: TRBV2; D: TRBD2; DNA: TGTGCCAGCAATGGACTAGCGGCCTCCTACGAGCAGTACTTC; CDR3: CASNGLAASYEQYF
size: NA; J: TRBJ1-1; V: TRBV28; D: NA; DNA: TGTGCCAGCAGTTTCTACCAGGACACTGAAGCTTTCTTT; CDR3: CASSFYQDTEAFF
size: few; J: TRBJ2-7; V: TRBV10-3; D: NA; DNA: TGTGCCATCAGTGAGTCGAGAACAGTCGACGAGCAGTACTTC; CDR3: CAISESRTVDEQYF
size: NA; J: TRBJ1-2; V: TRBV7-2; D: NA; DNA: TGTGCCAGCAGCCGTCCCCCGACAGTTAACTATGGCTACACCTTC; CDR3: CASSRPPTVNYGYTF
size: NA; J: TRBJ2-5; V: TRBV5-4; D: TRBD2; DNA: TGTGCCAGCAGCTTCACCTTAGCGGGAGGAGAGACCCAGTACTTC; CDR3: CASSFTLAGGETQYF
size: few; J: TRBJ2-1; V: TRBV11-2; D: TRBD1; DNA: TGTGCCAGCAGCAAGGACAGGCACAATGAGCAGTTCTTC; CDR3: CASSKDRHNEQFF
size: NA; J: TRBJ1-5; V: TRBV30; D: NA; DNA: TGTGCCTGGACCCAACCCTGGGGGCACGTTGGGAATCAGCCCCAGCATTTT; CDR3: CAWTQPWGHVGNQPQHF
size: NA; J: TRBJ2-7; V: TRBV5-6; D: NA; DNA: TGTGCCAGCAGCTCTTGGGGCCTGTTTAGTTACGAGCAGTACTTC; CDR3: CASSSWGLFSYEQYF
size: few; J: TRBJ2-1; V: TRBV19; D: TRBD1; DNA: TGTGCCAGTAGTGCCGCCGGGACAGAAAATGAGCAGTTCTTC; CDR3: CASSAAGTENEQFF